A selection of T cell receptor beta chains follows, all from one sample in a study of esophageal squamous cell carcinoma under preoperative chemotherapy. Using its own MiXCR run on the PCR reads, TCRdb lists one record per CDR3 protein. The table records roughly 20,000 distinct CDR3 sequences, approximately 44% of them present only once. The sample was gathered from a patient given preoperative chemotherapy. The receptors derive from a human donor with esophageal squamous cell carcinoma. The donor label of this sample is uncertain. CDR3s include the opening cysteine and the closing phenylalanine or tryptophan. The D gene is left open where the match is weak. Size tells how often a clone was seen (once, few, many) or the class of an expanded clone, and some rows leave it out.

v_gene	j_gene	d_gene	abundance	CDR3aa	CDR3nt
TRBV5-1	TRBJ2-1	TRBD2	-	CASSHKERGLALEQFF	TGCGCCAGCAGCCACAAGGAGAGAGGACTAGCCCTTGAGCAGTTCTTC
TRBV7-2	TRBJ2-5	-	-	CASSSGVGGRAQKTQYF	TGTGCCAGCAGCTCGGGGGTCGGGGGCCGTGCCCAAAAGACCCAGTACTTC
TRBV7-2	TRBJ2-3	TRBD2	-	CASSLRDYTDTQYF	TGTGCCAGCAGCCTCCGGGACTACACAGATACGCAGTATTTT
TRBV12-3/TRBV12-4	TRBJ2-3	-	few	CASSYGAASTDTQYF	TGTGCCAGCAGTTACGGAGCAGCTAGCACAGATACGCAGTATTTT
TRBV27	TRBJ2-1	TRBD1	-	CASSLRQGIGEQFF	TGTGCCAGCAGTTTAAGACAGGGAATCGGTGAGCAGTTCTTC
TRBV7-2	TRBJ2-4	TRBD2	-	CASSVAGLGAKNTQYF	TGTGCCAGCAGCGTAGCGGGGCTGGGAGCCAAAAACACTCAGTACTTC
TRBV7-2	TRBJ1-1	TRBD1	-	CASSPTGDTEAFF	TGTGCCAGCAGTCCAACAGGGGACACTGAAGCTTTCTTT
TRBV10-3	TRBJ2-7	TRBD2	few	CATSRGGSYEQYF	TGTGCCACGTCTCGGGGGGGATCCTACGAGCAGTACTTC
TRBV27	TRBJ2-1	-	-	CASSQDRQETQFF	TGTGCCAGCAGCCAGGACAGACAAGAGACCCAGTTCTTC
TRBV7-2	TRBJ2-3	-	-	CATKLRGAGGMQYF	TGTGCCACCAAGCTGCGGGGAGCGGGTGGGATGCAGTATTTT
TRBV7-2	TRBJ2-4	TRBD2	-	CRSSGRGAKNTQYF	TGCCGCAGCTCGGGGAGGGGAGCCAAAAACACGCAGTACTTC
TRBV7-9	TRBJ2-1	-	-	CASSLLRDGEQFF	TGTGCCAGCAGCTTACTTAGAGACGGTGAGCAGTTCTTC
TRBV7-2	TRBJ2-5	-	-	CASSLATSLQTQYF	TGTGCCAGCAGCTTGGCCACTAGTCTCCAGACCCAGTACTTC
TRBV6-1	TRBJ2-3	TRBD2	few	CASSPGTRSYNEQFF	TGTGCCAGCAGTCCCGGGACTAGATCTTACAATGAGCAGTTCTTT
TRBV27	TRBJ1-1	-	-	CASSFGVYTEAFF	TGTGCCAGCAGTTTCGGTGTTTACACTGAAGCTTTCTTT
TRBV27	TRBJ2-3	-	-	CASSLVRQRTDIQYF	TGTGCCAGCAGTTTGGTGCGGCAACGCACAGACATTCAGTATTTT
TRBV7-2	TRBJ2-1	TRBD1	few	CASSERQGAYNEQFF	TGTGCCAGCAGCGAACGACAGGGGGCCTACAATGAGCAGTTCTTC
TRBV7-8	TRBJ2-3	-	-	CGSSFLAGGTDTQYF	TGTGGCAGCAGCTTCCTAGCCGGAGGGACAGATACGCAGTATTTC
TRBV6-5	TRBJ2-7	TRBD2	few	CASSSPTLAGYEQYF	TGTGCCAGCAGTTCCCCTACCTTAGCGGGTTACGAGCAGTACTTC
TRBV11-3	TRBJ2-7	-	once	CASSGSPYEQYF	TGTGCCAGCAGCGGGAGCCCCTACGAGCAGTACTTC
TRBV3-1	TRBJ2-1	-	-	CASSREQNEQFF	TGTGCCAGCAGCAGGGAGCAGAATGAGCAGTTCTTC
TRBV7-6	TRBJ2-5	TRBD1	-	CASKKGTGGAETQYF	TGTGCCAGCAAGAAAGGGACAGGGGGCGCGGAGACCCAGTACTTC
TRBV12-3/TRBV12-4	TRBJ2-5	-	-	CASSYTGRRETQYF	TGTGCCAGCAGTTATACAGGGAGGCGAGAGACCCAGTACTTC
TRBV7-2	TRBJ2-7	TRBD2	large	CASSLKVASGTAPTYEQYF	TGTGCCAGCAGCTTGAAAGTTGCTAGCGGGACCGCACCTACCTACGAGCAGTACTTC
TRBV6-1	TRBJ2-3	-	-	CASRTGPDTQYF	TGTGCCAGCAGAACAGGGCCAGATACGCAGTATTTT
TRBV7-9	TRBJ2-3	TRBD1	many	CASSSWDRQTQYF	TGTGCCAGCAGCTCCTGGGACAGACAAACGCAGTATTTT
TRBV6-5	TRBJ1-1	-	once	CASSFAGAGGMNTEAFF	TGTGCCAGCAGTTTCGCCGGGGCCGGCGGGATGAACACTGAAGCTTTCTTT
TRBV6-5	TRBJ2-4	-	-	CASSYSGLVGAKNTQYF	TGTGCCAGCAGTTACTCCGGACTGGTGGGAGCCAAAAACACGCAGTATTTC
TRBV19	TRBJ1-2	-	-	CASSTTGPIGGYTF	TGTGCCAGTTCTACAACCGGGCCGATCGGGGGCTACACCTTC
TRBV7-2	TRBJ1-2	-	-	CASSAEIYGYTF	TGTGCCAGCAGTGCCGAAATCTATGGCTACACCTTC
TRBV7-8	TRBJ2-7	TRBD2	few	CASSLTQREDEQYF	TGTGCCAGCAGCTTAACACAGCGGGAAGACGAGCAGTACTTC
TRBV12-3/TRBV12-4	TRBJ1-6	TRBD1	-	CASNTGESYNSPLHF	TGTGCCAGCAATACAGGGGAATCCTATAATTCACCCCTCCACTTT
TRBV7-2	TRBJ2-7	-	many	CASARGRLGSEQYF	TGTGCCAGTGCGCGTGGACGGCTGGGGAGCGAGCAGTACTTC
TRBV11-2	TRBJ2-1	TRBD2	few	CASSFAGGGGDEQFF	TGTGCCAGCAGCTTTGCGGGAGGGGGAGGGGATGAGCAGTTCTTC
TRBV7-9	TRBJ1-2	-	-	CASSLAPSGAYGYTF	TGTGCCAGCAGCTTGGCCCCGTCGGGAGCCTATGGCTACACCTTC
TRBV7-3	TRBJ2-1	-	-	CASSHPSNEQFF	TGTGCCAGCAGCCATCCGAGCAATGAGCAGTTCTTC
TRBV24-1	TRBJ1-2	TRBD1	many	CATSDFWDSYGYTF	TGTGCCACCAGTGATTTTTGGGACAGCTATGGCTACACCTTC
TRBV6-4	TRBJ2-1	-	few	CASSDNIVPGNEQFF	TGTGCCAGCAGTGATAACATTGTACCGGGGAATGAGCAGTTCTTC
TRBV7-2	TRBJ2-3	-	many	CASSGTLSDTQYF	TGTGCCAGCTCCGGGACGTTATCCGATACGCAGTATTTT
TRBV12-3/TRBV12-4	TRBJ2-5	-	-	CASSLANTRTQYF	TGTGCCAGCAGTTTAGCGAACACCCGAACCCAGTACTTC
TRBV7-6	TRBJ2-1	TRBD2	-	CASSTLAGSSYNEQFF	TGTGCCAGCAGCACTCTAGCGGGGAGCTCCTACAATGAGCAGTTCTTC
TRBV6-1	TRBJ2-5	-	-	CASRGMIQETQYF	TGTGCCAGCAGGGGGATGATACAAGAGACCCAGTACTTC
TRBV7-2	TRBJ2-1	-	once	CASRPRAGSSYNEQFF	TGTGCCAGCAGACCCCGCGCAGGGAGCTCCTACAATGAGCAGTTCTTC
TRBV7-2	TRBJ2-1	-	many	CASSLDTGSYNEQFF	TGTGCCAGCAGCTTAGACACAGGCTCCTACAATGAGCAGTTCTTC
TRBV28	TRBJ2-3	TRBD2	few	CASRTGLAVGTDTQYF	TGTGCCAGCCGTACCGGACTAGCGGTCGGCACAGATACGCAGTATTTT
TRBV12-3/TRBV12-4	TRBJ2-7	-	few	CATASSSLYEQYF	TGTGCCACCGCTTCTAGTAGTCTTTACGAGCAGTACTTC
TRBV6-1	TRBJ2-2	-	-	CASSQGVNTGKLFF	TGTGCCAGCAGCCAGGGTGTGAACACAGGGAAGCTGTTTTTT
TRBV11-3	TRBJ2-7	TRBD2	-	CASSLGLADPSYEQYF	TGTGCCAGCAGCTTGGGACTAGCGGACCCCTCCTACGAGCAGTACTTC
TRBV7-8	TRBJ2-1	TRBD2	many	CASRQGLADEQFF	TGTGCCAGCAGACAAGGACTAGCGGATGAGCAGTTCTTC
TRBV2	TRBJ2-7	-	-	CASSGASGSGTNYEQYF	TGTGCCAGCAGTGGGGCGTCGGGTAGCGGTACTAACTACGAGCAGTACTTC
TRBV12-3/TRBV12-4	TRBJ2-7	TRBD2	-	CASRTGTSGTYEQYF	TGTGCCAGCAGAACCGGGACTAGCGGGACCTACGAGCAGTACTTC
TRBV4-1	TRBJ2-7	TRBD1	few	CASSQDGGQFFSSYEQYF	TGCGCCAGCAGCCAAGATGGGGGACAGTTTTTCTCCTCCTACGAGCAGTACTTC
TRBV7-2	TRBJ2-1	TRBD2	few	CASSPTGASGNEQFF	TGTGCCAGCAGTCCGACGGGCGCTAGCGGCAATGAGCAGTTCTTC
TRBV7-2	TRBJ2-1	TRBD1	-	CASSEGTGGYEQFF	TGTGCCAGCAGCGAAGGGACAGGGGGCTACGAGCAGTTCTTC
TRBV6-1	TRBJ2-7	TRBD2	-	CASNRAGGPYEQYF	TGTGCCAGCAACCGAGCGGGGGGGCCCTACGAGCAGTACTTC